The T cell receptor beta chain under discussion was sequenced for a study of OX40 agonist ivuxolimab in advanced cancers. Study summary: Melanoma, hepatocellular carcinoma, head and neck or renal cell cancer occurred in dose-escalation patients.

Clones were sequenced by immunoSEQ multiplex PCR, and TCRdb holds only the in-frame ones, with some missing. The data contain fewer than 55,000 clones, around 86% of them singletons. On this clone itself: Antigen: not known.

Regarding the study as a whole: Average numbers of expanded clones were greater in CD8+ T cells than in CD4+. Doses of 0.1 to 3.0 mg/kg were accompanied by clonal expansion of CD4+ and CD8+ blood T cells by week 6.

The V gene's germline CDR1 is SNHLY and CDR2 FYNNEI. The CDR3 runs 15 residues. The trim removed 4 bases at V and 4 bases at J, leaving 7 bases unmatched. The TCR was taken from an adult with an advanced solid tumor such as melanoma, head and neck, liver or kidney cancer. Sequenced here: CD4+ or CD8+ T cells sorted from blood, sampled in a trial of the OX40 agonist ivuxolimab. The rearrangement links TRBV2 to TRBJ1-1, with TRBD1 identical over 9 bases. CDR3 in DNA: TGTGCCAGCAGTGCGGACAGGGGAAGGGGCACTGAAGCTTTCTTT. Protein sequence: CASSADRGRGTEAFF.